One TCR beta chain is described in this entry. Its antigen is currently not known. No qualities accompany the bases; no much larger clone lies one base away. Stable Graves' hyperthyroidism was defined as no progression to ophthalmopathy during 18 months of follow-up. The hyperthyroidism patients were between 18 and 65 years old and newly diagnosed, with a disease duration of less than 2 months. Any patient with an uncontrolled infection, another autoimmune disease, pregnancy or lactation was excluded. Diagnoses were established on the basis of clinical symptoms, serum thyroxine and TRAb, thyroid ultrasound, and orbital computed tomography. Ficoll-Paque density gradient centrifugation was used to isolate PBMCs from around 10 ml of fresh peripheral blood. Trizol reagent was used to extract total RNA, and RNA quality was then checked on an Agilent 2100 Bioanalyzer. This record comes from a study of T cells in Graves' hyperthyroidism and ophthalmopathy (dated by TCRdb to the late 2010s). The study in broad terms: Peripheral blood samples were taken at the time of initial diagnosis, prior to any treatment. TCR Vbeta CDR3 sequencing of 140 or so peripheral blood samples (roughly 43 ophthalmopathy, some 75 hyperthyroidism and roughly 17 progressor patients) is reported in the paper. In addition, the study compared T-cell repertoires in thyroid tissue and in blood from 6 or 7 Graves' hyperthyroidism patients. The roughly 100 discovery patients were randomly divided into training and test sets at a 7:3 ratio. To identify distinguishing TCR V-J signatures, a discovery cohort of around 100 patients was used, comprising some 43 with Graves' ophthalmopathy and 57 with stable Graves' hyperthyroidism. Prospective prediction of ophthalmopathy was tested in an independent validation cohort consisting of 18 hyperthyroidism patients and around 16 patients who later progressed to ophthalmopathy. Following sampling, methimazole starting at 30 mg daily was given to hyperthyroidism patients, and high-dose intravenous methylprednisolone was given to ophthalmopathy patients. General findings and caveats noted by the study authors: In validation, progression to ophthalmopathy was predicted by the model with 70.59% sensitivity and 72% to 85% specificity, a median of about 6.8 months before onset. No statistical method was used to set the sample size in advance, and investigators knew the group allocation. A 13 V-J signature model separated ophthalmopathy from stable hyperthyroidism, with around 90% sensitivity and about 81% specificity in cross-validation and 80%/75% in testing. Blood samples also contained most of the expanded thyroid clonotypes (frequency above 0.001), which suggests that blood repertoires may reflect thyroid immune responses.

The TCR beta CDR3 regions were amplified from the RNA transcripts. A first-round RT-PCR of the TCR CDR3 used the HTBI primer set with the Qiagen OneStep RT-PCR kit. Libraries were constructed in a second round of multiplex PCR, after which size selection and purification were performed. Paired-end sequencing of the libraries was performed with 100 bp reads on an Illumina HiSeq2000. The study's own analysis went as follows. SOAPnuke was used to process the raw data, throwing out any read that contained adapters or uncalled bases, had a mean Phred below 15, or lacked an exact constant-primer or identifier match. COPE v1.2.5 was used to merge high-quality paired reads, and clonotypes were defined as unique nucleotide sequences. MiTCR v1.1 was used to align the clonotypes against IMGT TRBV, TRBD and TRBJ reference segments. Only V-J combinations with frequency above 0.0001, covering 98% to 99.2% of repertoires, were analysed. A TCS score was defined as the ratio of F50 (clonal expansion) to E x V (chaos), with BLOSUM62-based TCRdist applied between CDR3 peptides within each V-J. Welch's t-statistics and random forest reduced 500 to 650 V-J features to roughly 13, which were used in a naive Bayes classifier (R e1071). TCRdb cleaned the public reads at Q25 with fastp, built clones with MiXCR and kept in-frame beta chains. Rows merge per CDR3 protein into single entries with the most common DNA and genes. TCRdb's processing, not the authors', yielded these V and J calls. Across this sample there are 300,000 to 350,000 distinct CDR3 sequences, with 18% seen only once. In total, the top ten clones hold approximately 54% of the sample.

CDR1 is given as GTSNPN and CDR2 as SVGIG, both from the germline V gene (reference sequence). Germline trimming: 2 bases from V, 2 bases from J; junction bases outside gene matches: 5. From the cysteine through the phenylalanine, the CDR3 covers 15 amino acids. The retained sequence is limited to the CDR3, 45 bases, with the frame set at the first base. The material sequenced was blood. The V and J segments used are TRBV30 and TRBJ2-2; 7 central nucleotides agree with TRBD1. The TCR comes from a woman aged 50 to 60 with Graves' hyperthyroidism. The DNA sequence is TGTGCCTGGAGTTACGACAGGGATAACACCGGGGAGCTGTTTTTT. Its translation is CAWSYDRDNTGELFF.